This TCR beta chain came from a study of T-cell reconstitution after alpha-beta-depleted transplantation in children. Regarding the study as a whole: Where some patients showed high TCRbeta diversity at day 60, it came from recipient T cells and thymic progenitors that had survived. Newly produced T cells mostly accounted for T-cell counts and diversity one year post-transplant. Reports say that about two months after transplant, the alpha-beta T cells came out of several hundred graft clones that had expanded.

This clonotype was observed many times. What it recognizes is unknown. The CDR3 sequence is 15 residues long. The germline gives CDR1 KGHDR, CDR2 SFDVKD. Trimming cost V 3 bases and J 3 bases, with 12 bases left between them. Using unique molecular identifiers, the investigators prepared the TCRbeta library. Using its own MiXCR run on the PCR reads, TCRdb lists one record per CDR3 protein. The table lists around 250,000 distinct CDR3 sequences, over 20% of them singletons. V and J are TRBV24-1 and TRBJ2-3, with TRBD1 as a possible D gene (5 bases). The receptor comes from a girl aged 2-10 years with Fanconi anemia, due to receive a stem cell transplant. The source material was PBMCs, sampled before TCRalphabeta/CD19-depleted stem cell transplant. The CDR3 DNA reads TGTGCCACCAGTGATCCCAGGGCGTTGACAGATACGCAGTATTTT. Its translation is CATSDPRALTDTQYF.